This TCR beta chain is from a study of blood T cell repertoires in COVID-19. Across the study: The study drew acute and convalescent COVID-19 samples from the United States, Italy and Spain.

The V segment lost 0 bases and the J segment 2 bases; nucleotides outside the gene matches: 2. The CDR3 extends over 15 amino acids. Germline assignment: CDR1 LNHNV and CDR2 YYDKDF (reference sequence). The table came from immunoSEQ multiplex PCR; TCRdb's copy has only in-frame clones and leaves some out. Of about 320,000 clones listed, 70% to 90% are singletons. In this sample, this clone turned up once. This chain uses TRBV15 with TRBJ1-2, with 8 positions matching TRBD1. The TCR was taken from a human donor in a cohort sampled during active COVID-19. The sample taken for sequencing was peripheral blood. CDR3 residues: CATSREDRANYGYTF. The CDR3 nucleotides read TGTGCCACCAGCAGAGAGGACAGGGCCAACTATGGCTACACCTTC.